The rows below give T cell receptor beta chains drawn from one sample of a study of shared clonotypes between healthy human individuals. Here immunoSEQ multiplex PCR was the method, and the copy in TCRdb shows in-frame clones only, minus some. The table has hundreds of thousands of clones, around 78% seen once; the top ten hold around 11%. Source material: PBMCs. The receptors derive from a woman in her forties in good health. Some clones in this sample may be carry-over from other donors' samples. CDR3s include the opening cysteine and the closing phenylalanine or tryptophan. The D gene is left open where the match is weak. Clone size is shown for a subset of rows, as once, few, many or a class of expanded clone.

V,J,size,D,CDR3,DNA
TRBV7-3,TRBJ2-7,.,TRBD1,CASSTRDSSDEQYF,TGTGCCAGCAGCACCCGGGACAGTTCCGACGAGCAGTACTTC
TRBV7-9,TRBJ2-7,many,TRBD2,CASKTAGVGEQYF,TGTGCCAGCAAAACAGCGGGAGTGGGCGAGCAGTACTTC
TRBV7-9,TRBJ2-3,.,.,CASKPRGSGGDTQYF,TGTGCCAGCAAACCTCGCGGCAGCGGTGGAGATACGCAGTATTTT
TRBV27,TRBJ2-7,.,TRBD1,CASSAPGQYSYEQYF,TGTGCCAGCAGCGCCCCGGGACAGTACTCCTACGAGCAGTACTTC
TRBV18,TRBJ2-1,.,.,CASSPFDHNEQFF,TGTGCCAGCTCACCATTCGATCACAATGAGCAGTTCTTC
TRBV6-6,TRBJ2-3,.,.,CASSYSGTKSTDTQYF,TGTGCCAGCAGTTACTCCGGGACAAAAAGCACAGATACGCAGTATTTT
TRBV10-3,TRBJ1-1,.,TRBD1,CAISESGGRNTEAFF,TGTGCCATCAGTGAGTCAGGGGGCCGGAACACTGAAGCTTTCTTT
TRBV27,TRBJ2-7,.,TRBD2,CASSLIAGAPSGEQYF,TGTGCCAGCAGTTTAATAGCGGGAGCTCCCTCGGGGGAGCAGTACTTC
TRBV10-1,TRBJ2-7,.,TRBD2,CASSGTLAVHAYEQYF,TGCGCCAGCAGTGGAACCCTAGCGGTCCACGCCTACGAGCAGTACTTC
TRBV28,TRBJ1-2,.,.,CASSSPTRGGGYTF,TGTGCCAGCAGTTCCCCGACTCGGGGTGGTGGCTACACCTTC
TRBV7-9,TRBJ2-1,.,TRBD1,CASTPILQGTGGYNEQFF,TGTGCCAGCACCCCGATACTACAGGGGACAGGGGGCTATAATGAGCAGTTCTTC
TRBV7-2,TRBJ2-5,once,.,CASSLWGMQETQYF,TGTGCCAGCAGCCTGTGGGGGATGCAAGAGACCCAGTACTTC
TRBV27,TRBJ1-5,.,TRBD1,CASSPFGQGNQPQHF,TGTGCCAGCAGCCCCTTCGGACAGGGAAATCAGCCCCAGCATTTT
TRBV11-2,TRBJ2-3,.,.,CASSQVWGTDTQYF,TGTGCCAGCAGCCAAGTTTGGGGCACAGATACGCAGTATTTT
TRBV13,TRBJ2-7,.,TRBD2,CASSSGTSPNEQYF,TGTGCCAGCAGCTCGGGGACTAGTCCGAACGAGCAGTACTTC
TRBV14,TRBJ2-2,many,.,CASRHRVGNTGELFF,TGTGCCAGCAGGCACAGGGTCGGGAACACCGGGGAGCTGTTTTTT
TRBV30,TRBJ1-5,few,TRBD1,CAWRRTGTNQPQHF,TGTGCCTGGAGAAGGACAGGGACGAATCAGCCCCAGCATTTT
TRBV15,TRBJ2-3,.,.,CATSGSPGSGGTDTQYF,TGTGCCACCAGCGGATCCCCAGGTTCCGGGGGCACAGATACGCAGTATTTT
TRBV11-2,TRBJ1-2,.,.,CASSFLSGVGYTF,TGTGCCAGCAGCTTTTTGTCGGGCGTCGGCTACACCTTC
TRBV5-5,TRBJ2-5,.,.,CASSSRGSRETQYF,TGTGCCAGCAGCTCTAGGGGGAGTCGGGAGACCCAGTACTTC
TRBV28,TRBJ2-1,.,.,CASTPPERTALLTYNEQFF,TGTGCCAGCACCCCACCCGAGAGGACCGCGCTTCTAACCTACAATGAGCAGTTCTTC
TRBV28,TRBJ2-1,once,TRBD2,CASSPLAGEGNEQFF,TGTGCCAGCAGCCCACTAGCGGGAGAGGGCAATGAGCAGTTCTTC
TRBV7-3,TRBJ2-7,.,.,CASSPGRNYEQYF,TGTGCCAGCAGTCCGGGACGTAACTACGAGCAGTACTTC
TRBV6-5,TRBJ2-7,.,.,CASSPPQGDSYEQYF,TGTGCCAGCAGCCCACCACAGGGAGACAGCTACGAGCAGTACTTC
TRBV7-9,TRBJ2-1,few,TRBD2,CASTVGGRGYNEQFF,TGTGCCAGCACCGTAGGCGGGAGGGGGTACAATGAGCAGTTCTTC
TRBV27,TRBJ1-1,.,TRBD1,CASSSRQGNTEAFF,TGTGCCAGCAGTTCCCGACAGGGGAACACTGAAGCTTTCTTT
TRBV19,TRBJ2-7,.,TRBD2,CASRAGDGQYF,TGTGCCAGTAGAGCGGGAGACGGGCAGTACTTC
TRBV7-8,TRBJ2-7,once,.,CASSFGQGTSYEQYF,TGTGCCAGCAGCTTCGGACAGGGGACTAGCTACGAGCAGTACTTC
TRBV7-8,TRBJ1-2,.,.,CASSLVPGANYGYTF,TGTGCCAGCAGCTTAGTGCCAGGCGCTAACTATGGCTACACCTTC
TRBV7-9,TRBJ1-1,.,.,CASSLRGRNTEAFF,TGTGCCAGCAGCTTACGGGGCCGTAACACTGAAGCTTTCTTT
TRBV4-1,TRBJ2-2,.,.,CASSVDGTNTGELFF,TGCGCCAGCAGCGTCGACGGAACGAACACCGGGGAGCTGTTTTTT
TRBV25-1,TRBJ1-1,.,.,CASIKGGGMSTEAFF,TGTGCCAGCATCAAAGGGGGGGGGATGAGCACTGAAGCTTTCTTT
TRBV4-3,TRBJ2-5,.,TRBD2,CASSQAGGRETQYF,TGCGCCAGCAGCCAAGCGGGGGGTCGAGAGACCCAGTACTTC
TRBV10-3,TRBJ2-7,.,TRBD1,CAISESPPGQGSEQYF,TGTGCCATCAGTGAGTCCCCCCCGGGACAGGGATCCGAGCAGTACTTC
TRBV18,TRBJ2-5,.,TRBD1,CASSTTGGDETQYF,TGTGCCAGCTCAACGACAGGGGGAGATGAGACCCAGTACTTC
TRBV7-2,TRBJ2-7,.,.,CASSFGGAGYEQYF,TGTGCCAGCAGCTTTGGAGGGGCCGGGTACGAGCAGTACTTC
TRBV5-6,TRBJ2-2,.,.,CASSTPSAANTGELFF,TGTGCCAGCAGCACGCCTAGCGCCGCGAACACCGGGGAGCTGTTTTTT
TRBV7-7,TRBJ1-1,.,.,CAILVAGTEAFF,TGTGCTATCCTCGTGGCCGGCACTGAAGCTTTCTTT
TRBV29-1,TRBJ2-7,.,.,CSVHPGAHEQYF,TGCAGCGTCCACCCTGGGGCCCACGAGCAGTACTTC
TRBV27,TRBJ2-3,.,TRBD2,CASSPLAEWGTDTQYF,TGTGCCAGCAGTCCCCTAGCGGAATGGGGCACAGATACGCAGTATTTT
TRBV27,TRBJ1-1,.,.,CASSLSGPWLDEAFF,TGTGCCAGCAGTTTATCGGGACCTTGGCTGGATGAAGCTTTCTTT
TRBV2,TRBJ1-5,once,.,CASTEGGQPQHF,TGTGCCAGCACGGAGGGCGGTCAGCCCCAGCATTTT
TRBV9,TRBJ1-1,.,TRBD1,CASSVARDRGDTEAFF,TGTGCCAGCAGCGTAGCTAGGGACAGGGGAGACACTGAAGCTTTCTTT
TRBV28,TRBJ2-5,.,.,CASSLGYSQETQYF,TGTGCCAGCAGTTTAGGCTATTCACAAGAGACCCAGTACTTC
TRBV10-3,TRBJ2-1,.,.,CAISERGNEQFF,TGTGCCATCAGTGAACGAGGGAATGAGCAGTTCTTC
TRBV27,TRBJ1-2,.,.,CASRPLAPDGSYGYTF,TGTGCCAGCCGTCCTCTGGCGCCCGACGGCAGCTATGGCTACACCTTC
TRBV5-1,TRBJ2-1,.,.,CASSGTTHYNEQFF,TGCGCCAGCAGCGGGACAACCCACTACAATGAGCAGTTCTTC
TRBV18,TRBJ2-1,.,TRBD2,CASSPGTSGYNEQFF,TGTGCCAGCTCACCAGGGACTAGCGGTTACAATGAGCAGTTCTTC
TRBV10-3,TRBJ1-1,few,.,CAISEAPGVDTEAFF,TGTGCCATCAGTGAGGCTCCGGGGGTGGACACTGAAGCTTTCTTT
TRBV5-1,TRBJ2-1,.,.,CASSPTASDYNEQFF,TGCGCCAGCAGCCCCACCGCTAGCGACTACAATGAGCAGTTCTTC
TRBV28,TRBJ2-7,once,TRBD2,CASNQREGSGEQYF,TGTGCCAGCAACCAGCGGGAGGGGTCGGGAGAGCAGTACTTC
TRBV5-1,TRBJ2-2,.,.,CASSLGTEHTGELFF,TGCGCCAGCAGCTTGGGGACAGAACACACCGGGGAGCTGTTTTTT